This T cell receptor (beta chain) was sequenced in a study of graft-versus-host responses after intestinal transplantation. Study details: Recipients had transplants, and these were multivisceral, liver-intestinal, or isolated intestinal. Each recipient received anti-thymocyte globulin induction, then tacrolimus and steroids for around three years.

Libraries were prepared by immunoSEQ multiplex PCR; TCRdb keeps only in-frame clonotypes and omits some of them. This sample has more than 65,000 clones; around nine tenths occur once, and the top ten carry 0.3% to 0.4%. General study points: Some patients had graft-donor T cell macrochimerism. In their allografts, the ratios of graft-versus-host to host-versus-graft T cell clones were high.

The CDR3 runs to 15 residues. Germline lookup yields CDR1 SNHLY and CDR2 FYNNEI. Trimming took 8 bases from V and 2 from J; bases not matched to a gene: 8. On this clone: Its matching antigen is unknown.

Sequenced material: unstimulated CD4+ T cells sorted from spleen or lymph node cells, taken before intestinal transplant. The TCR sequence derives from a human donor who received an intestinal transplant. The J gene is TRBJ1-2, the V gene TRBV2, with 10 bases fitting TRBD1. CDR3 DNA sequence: TGTGCCAGCCTAAGACAGGGGGCGGAAAACTATGGCTACACCTTC. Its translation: CASLRQGAENYGYTF.